Below are 25 T cell receptor beta chains sequenced from a single sample in a study of neurological immune-mediated disorders. TCRdb analysed the 5' RACE reads with MiXCR anew, one entry per CDR3 protein. The sample includes roughly 36,000 distinct CDR3 sequences, around 7% of them seen just once. The material sequenced was CD4+ T cells from blood. The receptors were sampled from a man aged 50 or older in good health.

This clonotype was counted at least ten times. This chain uses TRBV20-1 with TRBJ2-1; D unclear. V lost 3 bases and J 0 bases, leaving 9 bases between the germline ends. The length of the CDR3 is 14 residues. Germline V gene data show CDR1 as DFQATT and CDR2 as SNEGSKA (reference sequence). CDR3 bases: TGCAGTGCTAGCCCCAGGAGCTCCTACAATGAGCAGTTCTTC. As protein: CSASPRSSYNEQFF.

This clonotype was observed many times. V gene TRBV12-3 or TRBV12-4 combines with J gene TRBJ2-7; possibly TRBD1 for D (5 bases). The V gene lost 7 bases and the J gene lost 7 bases, with 23 bases spanning the gap. The CDR3 consists of 15 residues. DNA for the CDR3: TGTGCCAGCACAGCCAACAGGTTAAGTTACGGGGAGCAGTACTTC. Translated, it gives CASTANRLSYGEQYF.

V is TRBV7-2 and J is TRBJ2-5; possibly TRBD2 for D (6 bases). The CDR3 covers 14 residues. The germline V and J ends were trimmed by 2 bases and 0 bases, with 7 bases remaining between them. CDR1 and CDR2 from the germline V gene are SGHTA and FQGNSA. The CDR3 DNA follows: TGTGCCAGCAGCTTACTAGCGAACCAAGAGACCCAGTACTTC. Its protein is CASSLLANQETQYF.

This clonotype came up many times. V is TRBV12-3 or TRBV12-4 and J is TRBJ2-7; 10 bases are shared with TRBD2. The CDR3 has 14 residues. With V trimmed by 5 bases and J by 5 bases, 6 bases remained unmatched. CDR3 residues: CASSKGLALNEQYF. The DNA of the CDR3 is TGTGCCAGCAGTAAGGGACTAGCGTTGAACGAGCAGTACTTC.

This clonotype was counted many times. The chain is built from TRBV20-1 and TRBJ2-1; TRBD2 aligns across 7 bases. This CDR3 has 13 residues. Per the germline V gene, CDR1 is DFQATT and CDR2 is SNEGSKA (reference sequence). J lost 4 bases, V lost 3 bases, and 3 bases had no gene match. CDR3 residues: CSARGGGYNEQFF. CDR3 nucleotide sequence: TGCAGTGCTAGGGGGGGGGGATACAATGAGCAGTTCTTC.

As concerns this clonotype: A junction boundary mismatches the germline segment, possibly from a read error. The V and J genes are TRBV5-1 and TRBJ2-3; TRBD1 aligns across 7 bases. The germline gives CDR1 SGHRS, CDR2 YFSETQ. This CDR3 is 14 amino acids long. CDR3 sequence: CANSPGQGTDTQYF. The CDR3, as DNA: TGCGCCAACAGCCCTGGACAGGGCACAGATACGCAGTATTTT.

This clonotype was seen repeatedly, ten times or more. The chain combines TRBV29-1 with TRBJ2-3; no reliable D call. CDR3 length: 15 amino acids. Between the trimmed V and J ends, which lost 6 bases and 2 bases, there was a span of 18 bases. Per germline, CDR1 SQVTM and CDR2 ANQGSEA. CDR3 in amino acids: CSVRSTAGVTDTQYF. CDR3 coding DNA: TGCAGCGTCCGTTCGACGGCAGGTGTCACAGATACGCAGTATTTT.

The table lists this clonotype with many counts. This chain connects TRBV28 to TRBJ2-2; weak D call: TRBD1 (5 bases). Looked up from germline, CDR1 is MDHEN and CDR2 is SYDVKM. The germline V and J ends were trimmed by 5 bases and 1 base, with 14 bases remaining between them. The CDR3 totals 16 residues. The CDR3 reads CASSPDTTLNTGELFF. CDR3 in DNA: TGTGCCAGCAGTCCGGACACGACCCTGAACACCGGGGAGCTGTTTTTT.

The sample holds many counts of this clonotype. This rearrangement joins TRBV12-3 or TRBV12-4 to TRBJ2-7; possibly TRBD2 for D (5 bases). V was trimmed by 7 bases and J by 2 bases, leaving 12 bases between them. This CDR3 region has 13 residues. This CDR3 is CASNPWGAYEQYF. In nucleotides, the CDR3 is TGTGCCAGCAACCCCTGGGGAGCCTACGAGCAGTACTTC.

This clonotype has ten or more counts. The chain links TRBV7-2 to TRBJ2-1; 14 bases are shared with TRBD2. This CDR3 spans 18 amino acids. V lost 5 bases and J lost 1; bases outside the gene matches: 7. Germline-derived CDR1 and CDR2 are SGHTA and FQGNSA. CDR3 residues: CASSRLAGGPQSYNEQFF. In DNA form, the CDR3 reads TGTGCCAGCAGCCGACTAGCGGGAGGGCCACAATCCTACAATGAGCAGTTCTTC.

This clonotype came up many times. The rearrangement uses TRBV12-3 or TRBV12-4 and TRBJ2-3; D may correspond to TRBD1 or TRBD2 (5 bases each). V lost 7 bases and J lost 2, with 7 bases in between. CDR3 length equals 12 residues. The CDR3 nucleotides are TGTGCCAGCAAGGGGACCACAGATACGCAGTATTTT. Its protein is CASKGTTDTQYF.

This clonotype was observed at least ten times. V and J are TRBV24-1 and TRBJ2-1; 10 positions agree with TRBD2. The V and J ends lost 3 bases and 9 bases, in that order; junction bases with no gene match: 7. The germline V gene encodes CDR1 KGHDR and CDR2 SFDVKD. This CDR3 has 15 residues. The CDR3, as DNA: TGTGCCACCAGTGATCCCAGGCTAGCGGGAGCTGAGCAGTTCTTC. It is translated as CATSDPRLAGAEQFF.

At least ten counts were recorded for this clonotype. J is TRBJ2-1 and V is TRBV20-1; the match to TRBD2 covers 9 bases. CDR1 is DFQATT and CDR2 is SNEGSKA in the germline V gene (reference sequence). V lost 3 bases and J lost 6; bases outside the gene matches: 9. The CDR3 spans 15 residues. CDR3 DNA: TGCAGTGCTAGCGGAAGACTAGCGGCAACCAATGAGCAGTTCTTC. It is translated as CSASGRLAATNEQFF.

This clonotype was counted at least ten times. CDR3 sequence: CASRGIPGDTQYF. As DNA, the CDR3 is TGTGCCAGCAGAGGGATACCAGGGGATACGCAGTATTTT. The chain is built from TRBV6-5 and TRBJ2-3; maybe TRBD1 (5 bases). V was trimmed by 6 bases and J by 6 bases, leaving 13 bases between them. The CDR3 runs 13 residues. From germline, CDR1 is MNHEY and CDR2 SVGAGI.

The V and J genes are TRBV30 and TRBJ2-3, with 7 nucleotides matching TRBD2. The CDR3 sequence is 12 residues long. Losses at the gene ends were 7 bases for V and 6 bases for J; bases not matched to a gene: 7. CDR1 and CDR2 (germline): GTSNPN, SVGIG (reference sequence). The CDR3 DNA sequence: TGTGCCTCCGCGGGAGACGGGGATACGCAGTATTTT. It yields the protein CASAGDGDTQYF.

This clonotype was seen ten or more times. The chain links TRBV20-1 to TRBJ2-7; D ambiguous. Germline assignment: CDR1 DFQATT and CDR2 SNEGSKA (reference sequence). The CDR3 is made up of 13 amino acids. Deletions cut 0 bases from V and 1 base from J, with 7 bases between. The DNA for the CDR3 is TGCAGTGCTAGAGATTCCATTTCCTACGAGCAGTACTTC. This sequence encodes CSARDSISYEQYF.

This clonotype showed up many times. V and J are TRBV7-3 and TRBJ2-1; TRBD2 is a possible D gene (6 bases). The CDR3 loop spans 17 amino acids. V dropped 0 bases and J dropped 0 bases, with 12 bases sitting between them. The V gene's germline CDR1 is SGHTA and CDR2 FQGTGA. The DNA for the CDR3 is TGTGCCAGCAGCTTAACCGGGACTTCGAGCTCCTACAATGAGCAGTTCTTC. This encodes CASSLTGTSSSYNEQFF.

The sample holds many counts of this clonotype. The chain joins TRBV20-1 to TRBJ2-7; D could derive from TRBD1 or TRBD2 (5 bases each). The CDR3 spans 12 residues. Per the germline V gene, CDR1 is DFQATT and CDR2 is SNEGSKA (reference sequence). Trimming shortened V by 6 bases and J by 2 bases, and 11 bases separated the two germline ends. This CDR3 is CSAIGAPYEQYF. The CDR3 coding sequence is TGCAGTGCCATCGGGGCCCCCTACGAGCAGTACTTC.

In this sample, this clonotype turned up many times. The V call is TRBV2, the J call TRBJ1-1, with D maybe TRBD1 (5 bases). Germline loops: CDR1 SNHLY, CDR2 FYNNEI. This CDR3 has 13 amino acids. The ends were cut back, 2 bases at V and 12 bases at J, with 16 bases in the middle. The CDR3 here is CASSEPGTGVPFF. CDR3 DNA sequence: TGTGCCAGCAGTGAACCCGGGACCGGGGTTCCTTTCTTT. The full variable domain, in which reference TRBV2 and TRBJ1-1 provide the parts outside the CDR3, is EPEVTQTPSHQVTQMGQEVILRCVPISNHLYFYWYRQILGQKVEFLVSFYNNEISEKSEIFDDQFSVERPDGSNFTLKIRSTKLEDSAMYFCASSEPGTGVPFFGQGTRLTVV.

This clonotype was recorded many times. The V and J genes are TRBV4-1 and TRBJ2-1; 7 nucleotides align to TRBD2. CDR1 MGHRA and CDR2 YSYEKL come from the germline V gene. J lost 0 bases, V lost 4 bases, and 12 bases had no gene match. This CDR3 contains 18 residues. CDR3 sequence reads: CASSPLPLAVSSYNEQFF. The CDR3 bases are TGCGCCAGCAGCCCCCTCCCCCTAGCGGTTAGCTCCTACAATGAGCAGTTCTTC.

This clonotype occurred many times. This chain joins TRBV18 and TRBJ2-5, with a possible D match to TRBD2 (6 bases). The CDR3 consists of 15 residues. Deletions cut 1 base from V and 2 bases from J, with 11 bases between. CDR1 and CDR2 from the germline V gene are KGHSH and LQKENI. CDR3 region: CASSPQGRLQETQYF. CDR3 DNA sequence: TGTGCCAGCTCACCACAGGGGAGGCTGCAAGAGACCCAGTACTTC. Supplemented by reference TRBV18 and TRBJ2-5, the full variable domain reads NAGVMQNPRHLVRRRGQEARLRCSPMKGHSHVYWYRQLPEEGLKFMVYLQKENIIDESGMPKERFSAEFPKEGPSILRIQQVVRGDSAAYFCASSPQGRLQETQYFGPGTRLLVL.

This clonotype has ten or more counts. The chain uses TRBV28 and TRBJ2-3, with unresolved D. There are 13 residues in the CDR3. Trimming shortened V by 6 bases and J by 0 bases, and 7 bases separated the two germline ends. From germline, CDR1 is MDHEN and CDR2 SYDVKM. The CDR3 here is CASRYSSTDTQYF. The CDR3 DNA follows: TGTGCCAGCAGGTACTCTAGCACAGATACGCAGTATTTT.

Many counts were recorded for this clonotype. V gene TRBV7-2 combines with J gene TRBJ2-3; D is possibly TRBD1 (6 bases). The germline V gene has CDR1 SGHTA and CDR2 FQGNSA. This CDR3 region has 15 residues. V lost 1 base and J 4 bases, leaving 12 bases between the germline ends. This CDR3 reads CASSLGAGDADTQYF. The CDR3 DNA reads TGTGCCAGCAGCTTAGGGGCAGGGGATGCAGATACGCAGTATTTT.

The rearrangement links TRBV7-6 to TRBJ2-4; D is perhaps TRBD1 (5 bases). V was pared by 6 bases and J by 0 bases, with 15 bases between. The germline gives CDR1 SGHVS, CDR2 FNYEAQ. This CDR3 spans 16 amino acids. CDR3 residues: CASSSDRKLAKNIQYF. CDR3 DNA sequence: TGTGCCAGCAGTTCTGACAGAAAACTAGCCAAAAACATTCAGTACTTC.

This clonotype was recorded at least ten times. The gene calls are TRBV15 and TRBJ2-6; D possibly corresponds to TRBD2 (5 bases). Trimming took off 3 bases at V and 1 base at J, with 7 bases between the two ends. Germline V lookup: CDR1 LNHNV, CDR2 YYDKDF (reference sequence). This CDR3 has 15 residues. In DNA, the CDR3 is TGTGCCACCAGCAGCCCGGGGTCTGGGGCCAACGTCCTGACTTTC. It is translated as CATSSPGSGANVLTF.